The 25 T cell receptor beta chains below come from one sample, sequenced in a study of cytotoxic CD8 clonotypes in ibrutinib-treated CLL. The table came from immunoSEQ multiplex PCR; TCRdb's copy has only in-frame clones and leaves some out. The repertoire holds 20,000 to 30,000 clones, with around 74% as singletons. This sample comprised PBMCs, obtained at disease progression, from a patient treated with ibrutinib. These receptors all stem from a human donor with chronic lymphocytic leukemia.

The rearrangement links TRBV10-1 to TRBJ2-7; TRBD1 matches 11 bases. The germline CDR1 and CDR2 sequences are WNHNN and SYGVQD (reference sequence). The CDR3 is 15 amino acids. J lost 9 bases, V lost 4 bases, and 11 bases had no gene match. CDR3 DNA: TGCGCCAGCAGTGTCGGGACAGGGGGATTAATCGGGCAGTACTTC. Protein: CASSVGTGGLIGQYF.

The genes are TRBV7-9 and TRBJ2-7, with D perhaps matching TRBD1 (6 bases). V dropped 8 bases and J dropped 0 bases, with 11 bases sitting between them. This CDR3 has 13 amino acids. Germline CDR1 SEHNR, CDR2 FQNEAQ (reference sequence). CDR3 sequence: CASGGANSYEQYF. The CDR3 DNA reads TGTGCCAGCGGGGGCGCAAACTCCTACGAGCAGTACTTC.

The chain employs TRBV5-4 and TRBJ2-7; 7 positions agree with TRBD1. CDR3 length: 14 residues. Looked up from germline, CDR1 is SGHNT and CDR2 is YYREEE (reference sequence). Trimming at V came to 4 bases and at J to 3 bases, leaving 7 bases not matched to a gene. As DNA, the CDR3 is TGTGCCAGCAGCCTAACAGGGGCGATCTACGAGCAGTACTTC. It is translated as CASSLTGAIYEQYF.

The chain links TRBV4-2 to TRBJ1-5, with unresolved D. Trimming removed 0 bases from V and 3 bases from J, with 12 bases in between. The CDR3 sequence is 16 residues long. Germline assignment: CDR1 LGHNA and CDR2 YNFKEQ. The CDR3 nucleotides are TGTGCCAGCAGCCAAGACGATAAACGGTCCAATCAGCCCCAGCATTTT. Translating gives CASSQDDKRSNQPQHF.

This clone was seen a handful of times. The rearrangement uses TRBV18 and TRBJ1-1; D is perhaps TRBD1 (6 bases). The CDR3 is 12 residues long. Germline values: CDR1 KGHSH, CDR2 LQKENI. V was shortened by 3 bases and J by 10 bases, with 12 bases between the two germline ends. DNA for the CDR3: TGTGCCAGCTCACCTAACAGGGATGGAGCTTTCTTT. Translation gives CASSPNRDGAFF.

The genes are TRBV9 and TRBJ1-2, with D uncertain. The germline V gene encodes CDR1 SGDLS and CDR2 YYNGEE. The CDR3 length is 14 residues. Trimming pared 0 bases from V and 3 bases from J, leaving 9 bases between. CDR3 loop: CASSVEDGDYGYTF. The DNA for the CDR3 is TGTGCCAGCAGCGTAGAGGACGGGGACTATGGCTACACCTTC.

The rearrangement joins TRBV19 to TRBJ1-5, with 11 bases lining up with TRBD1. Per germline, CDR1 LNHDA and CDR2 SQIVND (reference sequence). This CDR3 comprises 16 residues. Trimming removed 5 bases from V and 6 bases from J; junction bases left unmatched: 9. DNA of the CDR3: TGTGCCAGTAGTGGCGGACAGGGGGCGCGAATTCAGCCCCAGCATTTT. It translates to CASSGGQGARIQPQHF.

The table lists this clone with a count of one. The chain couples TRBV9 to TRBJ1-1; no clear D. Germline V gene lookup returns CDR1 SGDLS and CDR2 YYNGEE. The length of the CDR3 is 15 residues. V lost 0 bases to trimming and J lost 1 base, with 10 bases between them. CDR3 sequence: CASSVGARGNTEAFF. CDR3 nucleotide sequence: TGTGCCAGCAGCGTAGGGGCCAGAGGGAACACTGAAGCTTTCTTT.

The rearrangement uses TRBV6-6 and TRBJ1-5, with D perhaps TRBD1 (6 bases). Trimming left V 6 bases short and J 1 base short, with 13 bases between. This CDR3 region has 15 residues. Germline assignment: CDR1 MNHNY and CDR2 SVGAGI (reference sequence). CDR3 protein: CASSNRVSSNQPQHF. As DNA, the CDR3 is TGTGCCAGCAGCAACAGGGTCTCCAGCAATCAGCCCCAGCATTTT.

The CDR3 DNA reads TGCGCCAGCAGCTTGGAGGGGGCGGTCACTGAAGCTTTCTTT. It yields the protein CASSLEGAVTEAFF. This sequence joins TRBV5-1 and TRBJ1-1, with TRBD1 matching 7 bases. CDR3 length: 14 residues. V lost 0 bases to trimming and J lost 4 bases; unmatched junction nucleotides: 3. Germline V gives CDR1 SGHRS, CDR2 YFSETQ.

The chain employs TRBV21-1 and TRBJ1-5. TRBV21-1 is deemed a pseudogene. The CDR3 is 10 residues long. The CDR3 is CASSRQPQHF. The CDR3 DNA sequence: TGTGCCAGCTCAAGACAGCCCCAGCATTTT.

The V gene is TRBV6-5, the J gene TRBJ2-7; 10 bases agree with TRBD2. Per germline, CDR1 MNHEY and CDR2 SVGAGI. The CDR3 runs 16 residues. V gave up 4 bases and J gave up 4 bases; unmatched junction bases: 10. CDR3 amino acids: CASSSGGAGGQYEQYF. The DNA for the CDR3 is TGTGCCAGCAGTTCCGGCGGAGCGGGGGGGCAATACGAGCAGTACTTC.

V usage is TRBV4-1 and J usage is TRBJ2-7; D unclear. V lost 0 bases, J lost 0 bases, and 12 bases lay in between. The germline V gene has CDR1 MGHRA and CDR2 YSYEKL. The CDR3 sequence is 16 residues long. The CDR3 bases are TGCGCCAGCAGCCAAGATAAGCTAGGAAGCTCCTACGAGCAGTACTTC. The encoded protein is CASSQDKLGSSYEQYF.

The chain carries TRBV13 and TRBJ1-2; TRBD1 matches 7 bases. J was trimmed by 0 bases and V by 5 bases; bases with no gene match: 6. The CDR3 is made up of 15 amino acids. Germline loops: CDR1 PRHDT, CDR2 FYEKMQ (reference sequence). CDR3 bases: TGTGCCAGCAGCCTCGGACAGGCGTCTAACTATGGCTACACCTTC. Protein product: CASSLGQASNYGYTF.

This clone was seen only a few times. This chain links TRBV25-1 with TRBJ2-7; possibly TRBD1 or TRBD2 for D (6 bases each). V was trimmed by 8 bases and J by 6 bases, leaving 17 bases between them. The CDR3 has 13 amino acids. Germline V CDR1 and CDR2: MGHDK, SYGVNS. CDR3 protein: CASEGGADAEQYF. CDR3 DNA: TGTGCCAGCGAGGGGGGTGCGGACGCCGAGCAGTACTTC.

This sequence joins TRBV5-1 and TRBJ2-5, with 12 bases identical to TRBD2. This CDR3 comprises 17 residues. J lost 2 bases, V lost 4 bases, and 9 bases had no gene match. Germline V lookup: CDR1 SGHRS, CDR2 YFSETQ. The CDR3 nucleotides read TGCGCCAGCAGCCTGACTAGCGGGGGCCCCCTTCAAGAGACCCAGTACTTC. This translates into CASSLTSGGPLQETQYF.

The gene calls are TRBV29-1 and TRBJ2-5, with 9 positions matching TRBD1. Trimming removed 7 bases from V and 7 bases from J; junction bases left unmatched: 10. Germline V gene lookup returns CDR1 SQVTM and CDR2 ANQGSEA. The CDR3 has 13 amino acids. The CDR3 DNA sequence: TGCAGCGAGATGCCGGGACAGGGAGGGACCCAGTACTTC. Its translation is CSEMPGQGGTQYF.

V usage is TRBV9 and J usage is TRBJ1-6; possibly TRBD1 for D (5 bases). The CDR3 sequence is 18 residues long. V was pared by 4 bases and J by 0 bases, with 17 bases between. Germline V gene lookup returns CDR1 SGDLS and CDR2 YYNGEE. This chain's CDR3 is CASSPRDGESSYNSPLHF. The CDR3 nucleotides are TGTGCCAGCAGCCCCCGGGACGGGGAGAGCTCCTATAATTCACCCCTCCACTTT.

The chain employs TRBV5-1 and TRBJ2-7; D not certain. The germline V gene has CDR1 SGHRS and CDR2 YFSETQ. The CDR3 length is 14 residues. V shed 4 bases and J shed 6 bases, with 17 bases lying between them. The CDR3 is CASSRTIQTGEQYF. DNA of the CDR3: TGCGCCAGCAGCAGGACGATTCAAACGGGCGAGCAGTACTTC. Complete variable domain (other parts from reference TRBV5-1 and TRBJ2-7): KAGVTQTPRYLIKTRGQQVTLSCSPISGHRSVSWYQQTPGQGLQFLFEYFSETQRNKGNFPGRFSGRQFSNSRSEMNVSTLELGDSALYLCASSRTIQTGEQYFGPGTRLTVT.

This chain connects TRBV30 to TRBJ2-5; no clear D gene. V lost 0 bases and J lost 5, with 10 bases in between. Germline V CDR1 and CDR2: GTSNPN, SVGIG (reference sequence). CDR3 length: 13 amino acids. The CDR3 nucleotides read TGTGCCTGGAGTGTACTTGGTGGGGAGACCCAGTACTTC. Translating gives CAWSVLGGETQYF. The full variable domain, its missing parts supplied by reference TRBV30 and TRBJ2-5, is SQTIHQWPATLVQPVGSPLSLECTVEGTSNPNLYWYRQAAGRGLQLLFYSVGIGQISSEVPQNLSASRPQDRQFILSSKKLLLSDSGFYLCAWSVLGGETQYFGPGTRLLVL.

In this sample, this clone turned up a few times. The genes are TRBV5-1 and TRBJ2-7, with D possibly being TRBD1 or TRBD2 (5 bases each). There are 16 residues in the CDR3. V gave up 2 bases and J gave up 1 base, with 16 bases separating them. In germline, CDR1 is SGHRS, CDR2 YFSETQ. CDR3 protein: CASSLRGLAGSYEQYF. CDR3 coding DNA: TGCGCCAGCAGCTTAAGGGGTCTAGCTGGGTCCTACGAGCAGTACTTC.

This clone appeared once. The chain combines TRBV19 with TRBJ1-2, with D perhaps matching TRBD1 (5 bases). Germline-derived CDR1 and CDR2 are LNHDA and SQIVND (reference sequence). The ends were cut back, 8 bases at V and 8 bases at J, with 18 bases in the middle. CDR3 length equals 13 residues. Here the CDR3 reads CASSLRGVGGYTF. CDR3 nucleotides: TGTGCCAGTTCGCTGCGGGGGGTAGGCGGCTACACCTTC.

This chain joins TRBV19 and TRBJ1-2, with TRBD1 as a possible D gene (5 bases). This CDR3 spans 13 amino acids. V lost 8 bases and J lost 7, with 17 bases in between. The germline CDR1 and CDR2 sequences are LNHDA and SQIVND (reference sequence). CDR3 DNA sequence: TGTGCCAGTGGGGACCTACCATGGGGTGGCTACACCTTC. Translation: CASGDLPWGGYTF. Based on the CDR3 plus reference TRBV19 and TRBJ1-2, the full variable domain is DGGITQSPKYLFRKEGQNVTLSCEQNLNHDAMYWYRQDPGQGLRLIYYSQIVNDFQKGDIAEGYSVSREKKESFPLTVTSAQKNPTAFYLCASGDLPWGGYTFGSGTRLTVV.

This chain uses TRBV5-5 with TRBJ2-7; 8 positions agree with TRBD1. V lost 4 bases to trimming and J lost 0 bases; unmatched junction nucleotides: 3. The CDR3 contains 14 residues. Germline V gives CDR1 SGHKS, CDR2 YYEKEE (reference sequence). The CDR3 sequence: CASSLQGGSYEQYF. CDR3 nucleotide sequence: TGTGCCAGCAGCCTACAGGGGGGCTCCTACGAGCAGTACTTC. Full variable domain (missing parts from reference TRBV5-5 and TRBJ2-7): DAGVTQSPTHLIKTRGQQVTLRCSPISGHKSVSWYQQVLGQGPQFIFQYYEKEERGRGNFPDRFSARQFPNYSSELNVNALLLGDSALYLCASSLQGGSYEQYFGPGTRLTVT.

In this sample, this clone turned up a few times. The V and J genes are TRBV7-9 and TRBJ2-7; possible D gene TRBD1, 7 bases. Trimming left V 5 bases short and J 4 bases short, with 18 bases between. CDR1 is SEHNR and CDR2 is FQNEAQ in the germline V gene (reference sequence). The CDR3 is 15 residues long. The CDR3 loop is CASSPFQQGRYEQYF. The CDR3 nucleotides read TGTGCCAGCAGCCCTTTTCAACAGGGGAGGTACGAGCAGTACTTC.